The sequence of this TCR beta chain was determined in a study of cytomegalovirus exposure and HLA in healthy donors. Comment on this clone: What it recognizes is unknown.

J gave up 5 bases and V 5 bases, and 8 bases lay outside the gene matches. The CDR3 contains 14 residues. Germline assignment: CDR1 SGHVS and CDR2 FQNEAQ. Primers included in the PCR were 60 Vbeta and 13 Jbeta primers. Generated by immunoSEQ multiplex PCR, the TCRdb table keeps only in-frame clones and is missing some. Found here are roughly 200,000 clones, roughly 88% of them singletons; the top ten hold 0.71%. Study conclusions and caveats: A prior analysis recorded that most TCR beta V segments were productive about 90% or about 30% of the time. In a later analysis, 16,951 TCR beta sequences were associated with HLA alleles at 0.05 false discovery rate.

All donors participated as healthy donors of bone marrow. The sample consisted of PBMCs. This receptor was taken from a boy aged 2 to 10 in good health and CMV-seronegative. The rearrangement joins TRBV7-8 to TRBJ2-5, with TRBD2 identical over 7 bases. The CDR3 spells CASSTLGLLETQYF. DNA for the CDR3: TGTGCCAGCAGCACGTTGGGACTATTGGAGACCCAGTACTTC. The full variable domain, completed using reference TRBV7-8 and TRBJ2-5, is GAGVSQSPRYKVAKRGQDVALRCDPISGHVSLFWYQQALGQGPEFLTYFQNEAQLDKSGLPSDRFFAERPEGSVSTLKIQRTQQEDSAVYLCASSTLGLLETQYFGPGTRLLVL.